This entry is about one T cell receptor beta chain. This clone appeared many times. Its antigen remains unidentified. No much larger clone exists at a distance of one base, and base qualities are not known. Separate from the roughly 700-subject first cohort, the validation cohort of 90 to 150 subjects was the group to which the donors belonged. Library preparation employed the immunoSEQ multiplex PCR assay. The original pipeline was this. A statistical classification framework was built to diagnose cytomegalovirus status from the catalog of TCR beta chain sequences. TCRdb took this table from immuneACCESS and kept in-frame rearrangements with V and J called. Such tables lack part of the clones; where checked against another copy, unresolved V genes explain under half of the gap, and the rest is unexplained. Clonal size and the V and J genes are those of that table, whereas D and trimming came from the DNA. The sample includes some 190,000 clones, with around 86% observed a single time. The ten largest clones take up around 7.2% of the sample.

The record originates from a study of cytomegalovirus exposure and HLA in healthy donors (dated by TCRdb to about 2017). Describing the broader study: According to a later analysis, one platform produced both the roughly 120 validation repertoires and the 550 to 800 repertoires of the first cohort. The aim of the study was to test whether cataloging public T cell receptors could identify signatures of past pathogen exposure. In addition to the first cohort of around 670 subjects, a separate validation cohort of some 120 different subjects was used. To predict cytomegalovirus infection status, the study brought together high-throughput TCR immunosequencing, statistical association of individual TCRs with disease status, and machine learning. Results the study describes overall, beyond this receptor: All 120 repertoires were used to score co-occurrence in the validation cohort in a later analysis, because that analysis had no HLA typing for the cohort. According to the authors, the approach could potentially be generalized to other disease states and immunological phenotypes. The classifier was reported to diagnose cytomegalovirus status with high specificity and sensitivity in both the original and validation cohorts. The study listed around 160 TCR beta chains as associated with cytomegalovirus. In a later analysis, TCRs clustered in the first cohort were found to also tend to co-occur in the roughly 110 validation repertoires, with approximately 95% of cluster scores above 0. While some public TCRs were present in many individuals, most TCR sequences turned up only very rarely across donors. In vitro tests confirmed that three of the cytomegalovirus-associated TCR beta chains recognize cytomegalovirus antigens.

Inclusive of the bounding cysteine and phenylalanine, the CDR3 is 11 residues long. Only the CDR3 DNA stays, 33 bases, in frame from base 1. V drops 2 bases and J drops 10 bases, leaving 6 bases in between. The germline V gene specifies MGHRA as CDR1 and YSYEKL as CDR2. The source material was PBMCs. The chain couples TRBV4-1 to TRBJ2-1; possibly the D gene is TRBD2, per 6 matching bases. The sequence was collected from a man aged 25-45 years in good health and CMV-seropositive. The CDR3 is CASSQLAEQFF. The nucleotide sequence is given as TGCGCCAGCAGCCAACTAGCGGAGCAGTTCTTC.